This TCR beta chain originates from a study of T cells after yellow fever vaccination. Findings of the study overall: Booster samples showed a return of most primary-vaccination clones (approximately 96% CD4, approximately 88% CD8). Overlap between CD4 and CD8 compartments was detected for a small share of clonotypes.

The V and J ends lost 5 bases and 6 bases, in that order; junction bases with no gene match: 4. The CDR3 totals 14 residues. Germline-derived CDR1 and CDR2 are SGHNT and YYREEE (reference sequence). As concerns this clonotype: Its antigen is still unknown.

Via MiXCR, TCRdb re-called the 5' RACE reads, giving one row per CDR3 protein. In the table there are about 130,000 distinct CDR3 sequences, approximately 6.6% of which are singletons. The TCR sequence derives from a man aged 25 to 45 who received the YFV17D yellow fever vaccine. The chain combines TRBV5-4 with TRBJ2-2; TRBD1 aligns across 10 bases. This sample comprised CD4+ T cells sorted from PBMCs, obtained 10 days after the yellow fever booster vaccination. The CDR3 nucleotides read TGTGCCAGCAGTGGACAGGGGGAAGCCGGGGAGCTGTTTTTT. It encodes CASSGQGEAGELFF. Full variable domain (rest looked up from reference TRBV5-4 and TRBJ2-2): ETGVTQSPTHLIKTRGQQVTLRCSSQSGHNTVSWYQQALGQGPQFIFQYYREEENGRGNFPPRFSGLQFPNYSSELNVNALELDDSALYLCASSGQGEAGELFFGEGSRLTVL.